This T cell receptor beta chain was identified in a study of T cell responses to AZD1222 COVID-19 vaccine. To note about this clone: Its antigen is as yet unknown.

Whole-study results and caveats: Once two AZD1222 doses were given, Spike-specific TCR breadth and depth went up. Baseline seropositivity characterized only six or seven AZD1222 recipients. Spike was spanned by vaccine-associated CD4 TCRs, with dominance at 160-218 and 743-854.

Germline values: CDR1 PRHDT, CDR2 FYEKMQ (reference sequence). CDR3 length: 17 amino acids. J gave up 7 bases and V 1 base, and 12 bases lay outside the gene matches. TCRdb keeps only in-frame clones here, not all; method: immunoSEQ multiplex PCR. The profile shows 160,000 or so clones, about 92% of them singletons. The sample consisted of peripheral blood, taken on day 0 of AZD1222 vaccination. The chain links TRBV13 to TRBJ2-1, with TRBD2 identical over 8 bases. The TCR was taken from an adult in good health. CDR3 nucleotide sequence: TGTGCCAGCAGCTTAGTCCTAGCGGGTCTTTCCGGTAATGAGCAGTTCTTC. Protein: CASSLVLAGLSGNEQFF.